This TCR beta chain is from a study of tumor-infiltrating lymphocytes in primary liver carcinoma. Study-wide context: Productive TCRbeta read yields ran from roughly 3.8 to 7.5 million per sample and were similar between tissues.

The source material, 20-30 mg of unsorted bulk tissue, was used to co-extract RNA and DNA. The CDR3 has 15 amino acids. Germline V gene sequence: CDR1 MNHNY, CDR2 SVGAGI (reference sequence). From approximately 490 ng total RNA, TCR beta cDNA was generated with a primer in the constant region. Three nested multiplex PCR rounds, a slightly modified ARM-PCR, produced the libraries for TCR beta. Two initial PCR rounds of about 11 cycles each paired TRBV1-TRBV30 forward primers with a C-beta reverse primer. MiXCR was run by TCRdb on the multiplex PCR reads, yielding one entry per CDR3 protein. The sample shows 95,000 to 150,000 distinct CDR3 sequences, around 62% of them seen only once. With respect to this clonotype: One end of the junction is discordant with germline, which a read error may explain.

The genes are TRBV6-6 and TRBJ2-3, with 11 bases matching TRBD1. Sequencing input: liver tumor tissue from sampling region 1. As for subset: tumor region T1, superior pole. The origin of this receptor is a woman in her sixties with primary liver carcinoma and hepatitis B virus infection. The CDR3 nucleotides are TGTGCCAGCAGCGACGGGACAGGGGGAACTGATACGCGGCATTTT. Translated: CASSDGTGGTDTRHF.